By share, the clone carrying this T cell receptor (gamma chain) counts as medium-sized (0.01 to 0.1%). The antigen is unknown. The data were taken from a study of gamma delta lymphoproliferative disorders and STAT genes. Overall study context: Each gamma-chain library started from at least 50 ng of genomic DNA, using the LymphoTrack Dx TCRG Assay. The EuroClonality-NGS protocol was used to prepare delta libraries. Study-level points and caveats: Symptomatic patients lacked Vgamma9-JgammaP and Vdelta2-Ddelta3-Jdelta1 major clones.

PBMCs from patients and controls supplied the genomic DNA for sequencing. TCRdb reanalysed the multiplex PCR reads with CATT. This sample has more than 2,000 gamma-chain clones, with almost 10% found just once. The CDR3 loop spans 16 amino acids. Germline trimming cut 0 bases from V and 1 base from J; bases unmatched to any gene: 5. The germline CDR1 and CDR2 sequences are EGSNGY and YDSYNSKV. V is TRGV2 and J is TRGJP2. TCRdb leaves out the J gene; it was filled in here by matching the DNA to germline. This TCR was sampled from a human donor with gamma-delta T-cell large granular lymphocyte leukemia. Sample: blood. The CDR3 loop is CATWDGLISSDWIKTF. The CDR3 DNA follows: TGTGCCACCTGGGACGGGCTGATTAGTAGTGATTGGATCAAGACGTTT.